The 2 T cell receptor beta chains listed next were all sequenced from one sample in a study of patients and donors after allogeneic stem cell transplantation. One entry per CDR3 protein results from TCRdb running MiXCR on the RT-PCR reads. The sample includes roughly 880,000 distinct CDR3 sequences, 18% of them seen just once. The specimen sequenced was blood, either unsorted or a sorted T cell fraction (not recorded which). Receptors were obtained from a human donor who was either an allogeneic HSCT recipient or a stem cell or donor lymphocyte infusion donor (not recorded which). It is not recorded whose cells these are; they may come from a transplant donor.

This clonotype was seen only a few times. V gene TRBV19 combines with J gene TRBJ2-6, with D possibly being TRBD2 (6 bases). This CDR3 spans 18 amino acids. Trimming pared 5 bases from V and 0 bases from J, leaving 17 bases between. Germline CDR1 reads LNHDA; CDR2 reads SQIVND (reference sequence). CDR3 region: CASSVLGSGSSGANVLTF. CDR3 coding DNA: TGTGCCAGTAGTGTCTTAGGGAGCGGGTCCTCTGGGGCCAACGTCCTGACTTTC.

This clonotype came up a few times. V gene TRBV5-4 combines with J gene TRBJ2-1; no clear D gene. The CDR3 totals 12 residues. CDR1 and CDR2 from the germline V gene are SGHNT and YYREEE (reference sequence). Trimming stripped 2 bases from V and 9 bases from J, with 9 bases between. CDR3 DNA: TGTGCCAGCAGCTTCGACAACCTTGAGCAGTTCTTC. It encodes CASSFDNLEQFF.